This TCR beta chain was captured by sequencing in a study of CD8 T cells in ankylosing spondylitis. Remarks on this clonotype: Antigen specificity is unknown.

The study's findings and limits: Typical of ankylosing spondylitis blood, it appeared, was a TCR beta motif of under 10 highly homologous variants. There was reportedly significant enrichment of clones that were disease-linked in matched ankylosing spondylitis synovial fluid.

The CDR3 sequence is 13 residues long. CDR1 and CDR2 from the germline V gene are KGHSH and LQKENI. The V gene end was trimmed by 4 bases and the J gene end by 8 bases; junction bases not matched to a gene: 3. Making use of molecular barcodes, quantitative 5'-RACE generated TCR beta libraries. A single record per CDR3 protein comes from TCRdb applying MiXCR to the 5' RACE reads. The repertoire holds roughly 150,000 distinct CDR3 sequences, 9.8% seen once, with around 15% in the top ten. Sequencing was performed on blood, either unsorted or a sorted T cell fraction (not recorded which). The genes are TRBV18 and TRBJ2-1, with TRBD1 matching 9 bases. This TCR was sampled from a female donor with ankylosing spondylitis or in good health (not recorded which). For the CDR3, the DNA is TGTGCCAGCTCACTTCGGACAGGGGATGAGCAGTTCTTC. Its translation is CASSLRTGDEQFF.